This T cell receptor (beta chain) was sequenced for a study of T cells in Graves' hyperthyroidism and ophthalmopathy (dated by TCRdb to between 2018 and 2021). Background for the entire study: Peripheral blood was collected at initial diagnosis, before any treatment. To identify TCR V-J signatures that set the groups apart, the researchers used a discovery cohort of more than 95 patients, made up of 40 to 45 with Graves' ophthalmopathy and 55 to 65 with stable Graves' hyperthyroidism. After blood sampling, hyperthyroidism patients were treated with methimazole at a starting dose of 30 mg daily, and ophthalmopathy patients were treated with high-dose intravenous methylprednisolone. The study also compared thyroid tissue and blood T-cell repertoires from 5 to 7 Graves' hyperthyroidism patients. For training and testing, the 100 patients in the discovery cohort were randomly divided in a 7:3 ratio. TCR Vbeta CDR3 sequencing of 135 peripheral blood samples (under 45 ophthalmopathy, 70 to 85 hyperthyroidism and some 17 progressor patients) is reported in the paper. An independent validation cohort of about 19 hyperthyroidism patients and 15 or so patients who later progressed to ophthalmopathy tested prospective prediction of ophthalmopathy. Results and caveats for the whole study, not just this receptor: Most expanded thyroid clonotypes (frequency above 0.001) were also detected in blood, a finding suggesting that blood repertoires may reflect thyroid immune responses. No statistical method was used to fix the sample size in advance, and group allocation was not hidden from the investigators. In cross-validation, a model built on a 13 V-J signature told ophthalmopathy apart from stable hyperthyroidism with 87.88% sensitivity and roughly 83% specificity, and in testing the same model reached 80%/75%. During validation, the model predicted progression to ophthalmopathy a median of about 5.9 months ahead of onset, with more than 55% sensitivity and around 72% specificity.

From the germline V gene, CDR1 is KGHDR and CDR2 is SFDVKD. Including the terminal cysteine and phenylalanine, the CDR3 comprises 15 residues. Only the CDR3 portion is preserved as DNA: 45 bases, with reading frame beginning at the first base. V loses 3 bases of germline sequence and J loses 4 bases, and the interval between the two ends is 14 bases. TCR beta CDR3 regions were amplified from RNA transcripts. A first-round RT-PCR of the TCR CDR3 used the HTBI primer set with the Qiagen OneStep RT-PCR kit. Libraries were constructed in a second round of multiplex PCR, after which size selection and purification were carried out. Libraries were sequenced paired-end with 100 bp reads on an Illumina HiSeq2000. Per the original workflow: SOAPnuke was used to process the raw data, removing reads that contained adapters or uncalled bases, had a mean Phred below 15, or lacked an exact match to the constant primer or identifier. High-quality paired reads were merged using COPE v1.2.5, and each unique nucleotide sequence was defined as a clonotype. MiTCR v1.1 was used to align the clonotypes against IMGT TRBV, TRBD and TRBJ reference segments. The analysis included only V-J combinations with a frequency above 0.0001, which together covered more than 98% of the repertoires. A TCS score was defined as the ratio of F50 (clonal expansion) to E x V (chaos), with BLOSUM62-based TCRdist applied between CDR3 peptides within each V-J. Welch's t-statistics and random forest reduced some 510 V-J features to some 14, which were used in a naive Bayes classifier (R e1071). TCRdb's own reprocessing of the public reads used fastp at Q25 and MiXCR and kept productive beta chains. CDR3 protein duplicates are merged, each entry listing the most common genes and DNA. The V and J calls follow TCRdb's processing rather than the paper's. In this sample the table shows more than 300,000 distinct CDR3 sequences, approximately 17% of which occur a single time. 40% of the sample is taken by the ten largest.

Ophthalmopathy patients had moderately to severely active disease, with a Clinical Activity Score of 3 or more, a NOSPECS grade of 4 or more, and a disease duration of less than 3 months. Exclusion was applied to patients with uncontrolled infections, other autoimmune diseases, pregnancy or lactation. Clinical symptoms, serum thyroxine and TRAb, thyroid ultrasound, and orbital computed tomography formed the basis for the diagnoses. Ficoll-Paque density gradient centrifugation was used to isolate PBMCs from about 10 ml of fresh peripheral blood. Total RNA was extracted using Trizol reagent, and RNA quality was assessed on an Agilent 2100 Bioanalyzer. This clonotype was seen repeatedly, ten times or more. Its antigen target is currently unknown. Per-base qualities were not stored, and no clone one base away is much larger.

The chain is assembled from TRBV24-1 and TRBJ1-1, with no reliable assignment of the D segment. The specimen sequenced was blood. The sequence was obtained from a man aged 18 to 29 with Graves' ophthalmopathy. This receptor has the CDR3 CATSDPSRGSTEAFF. The DNA sequence is given as TGTGCCACCAGTGATCCCTCTCGAGGTTCCACTGAAGCTTTCTTT.